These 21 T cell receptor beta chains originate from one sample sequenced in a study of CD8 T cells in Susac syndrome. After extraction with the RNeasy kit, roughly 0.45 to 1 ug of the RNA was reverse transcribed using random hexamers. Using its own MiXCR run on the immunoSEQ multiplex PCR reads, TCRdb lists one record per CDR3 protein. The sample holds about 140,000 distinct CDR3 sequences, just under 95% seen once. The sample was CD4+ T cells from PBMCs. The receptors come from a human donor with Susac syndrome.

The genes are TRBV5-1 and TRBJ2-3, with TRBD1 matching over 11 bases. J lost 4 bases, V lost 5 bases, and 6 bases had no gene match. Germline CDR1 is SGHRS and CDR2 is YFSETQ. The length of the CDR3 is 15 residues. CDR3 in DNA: TGCGCCAGCAGACGAAGGACAGGGGGCGCAGATACGCAGTATTTT. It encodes CASRRRTGGADTQYF.

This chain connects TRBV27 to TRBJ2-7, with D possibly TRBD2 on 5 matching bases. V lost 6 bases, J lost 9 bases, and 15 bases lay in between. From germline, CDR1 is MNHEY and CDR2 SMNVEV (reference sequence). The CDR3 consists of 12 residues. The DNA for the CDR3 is TGTGCCAGCAGCACTACGGAGGCAGTGCAGTACTTC. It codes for CASSTTEAVQYF.

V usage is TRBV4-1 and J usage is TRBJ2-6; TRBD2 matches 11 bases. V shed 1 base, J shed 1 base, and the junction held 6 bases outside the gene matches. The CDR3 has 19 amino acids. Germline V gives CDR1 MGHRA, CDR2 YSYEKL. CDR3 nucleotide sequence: TGCGCCAGCAGCCAAGTGGGACTAGCGGACCTATCTGGGGCCAACGTCCTGACTTTC. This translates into CASSQVGLADLSGANVLTF.

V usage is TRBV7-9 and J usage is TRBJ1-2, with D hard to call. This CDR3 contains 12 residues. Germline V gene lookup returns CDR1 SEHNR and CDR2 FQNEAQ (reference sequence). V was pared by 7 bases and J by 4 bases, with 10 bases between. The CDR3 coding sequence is TGTGCCAGCAACGTGGACGGCTATGGCTACACCTTC. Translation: CASNVDGYGYTF.

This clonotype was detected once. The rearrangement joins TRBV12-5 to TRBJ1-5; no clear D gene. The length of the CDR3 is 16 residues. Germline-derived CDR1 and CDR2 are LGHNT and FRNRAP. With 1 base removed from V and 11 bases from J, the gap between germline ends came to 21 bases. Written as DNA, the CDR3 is TGTGCTAGTGGTTTGGGATCGGCGGGTGGGAAACCGGCCCAGCATTTT. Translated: CASGLGSAGGKPAQHF.

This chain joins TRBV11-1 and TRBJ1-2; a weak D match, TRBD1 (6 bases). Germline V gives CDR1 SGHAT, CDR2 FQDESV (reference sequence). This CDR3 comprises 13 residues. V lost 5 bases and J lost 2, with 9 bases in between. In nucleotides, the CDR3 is TGTGCCAGCAGCCACAGGGACAACTATGGCTACACCTTC. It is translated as CASSHRDNYGYTF.

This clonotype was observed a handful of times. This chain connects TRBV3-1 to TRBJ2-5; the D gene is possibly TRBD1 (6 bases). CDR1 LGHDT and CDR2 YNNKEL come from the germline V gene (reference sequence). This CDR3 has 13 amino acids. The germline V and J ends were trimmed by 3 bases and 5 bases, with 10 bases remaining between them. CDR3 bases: TGTGCCAGCAGCCAGGGGGCCAGGGAGACCCAGTACTTC. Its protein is CASSQGARETQYF.

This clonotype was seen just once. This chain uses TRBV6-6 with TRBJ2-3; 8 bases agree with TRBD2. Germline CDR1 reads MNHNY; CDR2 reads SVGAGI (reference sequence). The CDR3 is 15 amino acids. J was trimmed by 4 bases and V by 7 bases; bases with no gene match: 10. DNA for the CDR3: TGTGCCAGCAATCCCCAAAGCGGGGGCTCAGATACGCAGTATTTT. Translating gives CASNPQSGGSDTQYF.

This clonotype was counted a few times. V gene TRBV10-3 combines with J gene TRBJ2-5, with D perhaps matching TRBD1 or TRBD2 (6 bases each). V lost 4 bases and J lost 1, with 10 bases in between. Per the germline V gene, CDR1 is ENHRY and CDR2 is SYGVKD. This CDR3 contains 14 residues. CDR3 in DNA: TGTGCCATCAGTGGGGGGGCGGGCCAAGAGACCCAGTACTTC. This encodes CAISGGAGQETQYF.

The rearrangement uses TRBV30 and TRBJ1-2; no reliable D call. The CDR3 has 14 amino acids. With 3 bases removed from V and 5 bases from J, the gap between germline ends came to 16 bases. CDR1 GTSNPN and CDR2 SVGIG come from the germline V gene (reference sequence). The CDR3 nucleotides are TGTGCCTGGAGCAATTCAGCAGGACCATATGGCTACACCTTC. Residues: CAWSNSAGPYGYTF.

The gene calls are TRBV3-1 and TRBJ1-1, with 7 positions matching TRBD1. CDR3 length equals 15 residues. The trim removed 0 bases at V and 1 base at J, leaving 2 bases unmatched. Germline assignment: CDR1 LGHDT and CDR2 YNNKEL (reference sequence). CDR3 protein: CASSQEYRGNTEAFF. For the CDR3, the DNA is TGTGCCAGCAGCCAAGAGTACAGGGGGAACACTGAAGCTTTCTTT.

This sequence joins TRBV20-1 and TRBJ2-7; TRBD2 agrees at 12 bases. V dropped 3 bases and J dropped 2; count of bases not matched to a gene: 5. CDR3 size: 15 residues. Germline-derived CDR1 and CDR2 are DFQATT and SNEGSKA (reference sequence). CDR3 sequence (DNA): TGCAGTGCTAGGACTAGCGGGAGCCTAGCCTACGAGCAGTACTTC. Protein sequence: CSARTSGSLAYEQYF.

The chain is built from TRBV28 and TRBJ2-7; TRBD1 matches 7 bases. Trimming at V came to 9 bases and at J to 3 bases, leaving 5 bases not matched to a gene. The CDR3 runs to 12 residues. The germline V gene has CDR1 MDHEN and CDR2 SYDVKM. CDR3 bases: TGTGCCAGTAGGGACAGAGTCTACGAGCAGTACTTC. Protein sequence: CASRDRVYEQYF.

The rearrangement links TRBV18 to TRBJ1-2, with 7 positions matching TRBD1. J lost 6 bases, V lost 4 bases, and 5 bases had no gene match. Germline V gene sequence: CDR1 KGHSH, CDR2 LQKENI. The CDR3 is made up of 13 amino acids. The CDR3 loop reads CASSLRTGDGYTF. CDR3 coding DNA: TGTGCCAGCTCACTACGGACAGGCGATGGCTACACCTTC. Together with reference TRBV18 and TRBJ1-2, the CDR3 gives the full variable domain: NAGVMQNPRHLVRRRGQEARLRCSPMKGHSHVYWYRQLPEEGLKFMVYLQKENIIDESGMPKERFSAEFPKEGPSILRIQQVVRGDSAAYFCASSLRTGDGYTFGSGTRLTVV.

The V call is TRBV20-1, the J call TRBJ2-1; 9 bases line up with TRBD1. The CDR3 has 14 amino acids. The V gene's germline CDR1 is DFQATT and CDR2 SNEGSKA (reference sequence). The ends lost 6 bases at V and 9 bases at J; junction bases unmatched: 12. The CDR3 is CSASRTGADSEQFF. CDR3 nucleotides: TGCAGTGCCTCTAGGACAGGGGCTGATAGTGAGCAGTTCTTC.

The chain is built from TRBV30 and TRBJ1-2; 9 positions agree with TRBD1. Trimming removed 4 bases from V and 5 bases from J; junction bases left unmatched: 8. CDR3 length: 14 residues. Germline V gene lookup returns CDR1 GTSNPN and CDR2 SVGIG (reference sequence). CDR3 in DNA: TGTGCCTGGAACCCGGGACAGGGAGGGTATGGCTACACCTTC. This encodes CAWNPGQGGYGYTF.

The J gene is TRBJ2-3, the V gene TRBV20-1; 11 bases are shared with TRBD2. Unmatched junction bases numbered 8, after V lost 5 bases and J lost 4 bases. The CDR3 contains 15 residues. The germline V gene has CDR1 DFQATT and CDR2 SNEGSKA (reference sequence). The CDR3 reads CSADSGGGLADTQYF. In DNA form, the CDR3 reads TGCAGTGCTGATAGCGGGGGGGGTTTGGCAGATACGCAGTATTTT.

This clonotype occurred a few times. This CDR3 is CASSLEAGRSYEQYF. DNA of the CDR3: TGTGCCAGCAGCCTTGAGGCAGGGCGCTCCTACGAGCAGTACTTC. The genes are TRBV2 and TRBJ2-7; possible D gene TRBD1, 5 bases. V lost 6 bases and J 0 bases, leaving 15 bases between the germline ends. Germline CDR1 SNHLY, CDR2 FYNNEI. CDR3 size: 15 residues.

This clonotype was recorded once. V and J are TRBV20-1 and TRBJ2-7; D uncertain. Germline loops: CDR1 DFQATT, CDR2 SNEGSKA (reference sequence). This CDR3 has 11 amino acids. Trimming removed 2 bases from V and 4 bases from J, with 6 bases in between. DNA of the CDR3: TGCAGTGCTAGATCTGGGTACGAGCAGTACTTC. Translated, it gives CSARSGYEQYF.

CDR3 loop: CASSLTPKLAGRDNEQFF. The CDR3 DNA follows: TGTGCCAGCAGCTTAACCCCAAAACTAGCGGGAAGAGACAATGAGCAGTTCTTC. The chain uses TRBV7-3 and TRBJ2-1, with 10 nucleotides matching TRBD2. The J segment lost 5 bases and the V segment lost 0 bases, leaving 10 bases of the junction unmatched. Germline CDR1 is SGHTA and CDR2 is FQGTGA. There are 18 residues in the CDR3.

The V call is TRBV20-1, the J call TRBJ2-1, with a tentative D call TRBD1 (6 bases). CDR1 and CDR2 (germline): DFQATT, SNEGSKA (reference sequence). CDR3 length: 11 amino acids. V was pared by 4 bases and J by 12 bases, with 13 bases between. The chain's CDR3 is CSAKGDGGQFF. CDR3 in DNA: TGCAGTGCTAAGGGGGACGGTGGGCAGTTCTTC.